These 25 T cell receptor beta chains were all obtained from the same sample, sequenced in a study of T cells in Graves' hyperthyroidism and ophthalmopathy (dated by TCRdb to the late 2010s). The library was prepared using multiplex PCR. The instrument given in TCRdb is Illumina HiSeq 2000. The TCR beta CDR3 regions were amplified from RNA transcripts. The first round of RT-PCR for the TCR CDR3 was performed with the HTBI primer set and the Qiagen OneStep RT-PCR kit. TCRdb trimmed the raw reads at Q25, called clones with MiXCR and kept productive beta chains. For every CDR3 protein sequence, its rows merge into one entry that carries the most common genes and DNA. This sample is represented by fewer than 550,000 distinct CDR3 sequences; less than 20% of them were singletons. The top ten clonotypes cover 7.5% to 9% of the sample. Material: blood. The receptors derive from a woman aged 18-30 years with Graves' hyperthyroidism.

This clonotype was detected ten times or more. The chain uses TRBV13 and TRBJ2-1, with 10 positions matching TRBD2. The CDR3 is 16 amino acids. CDR1 is PRHDT and CDR2 is FYEKMQ in the germline V gene (reference sequence). The junction had 2 bases not matched to a gene; V was cut back by 0 bases and J by 3 bases. The CDR3 DNA is TGTGCCAGCAGCTTAGGAAGGACTAGCGGCTACAATGAGCAGTTCTTC. Encoded protein: CASSLGRTSGYNEQFF.

This chain connects TRBV29-1 to TRBJ2-7; TRBD1 or TRBD2 may be the D gene (5 bases each). Trimming shortened V by 7 bases and J by 7 bases, and 17 bases separated the two germline ends. CDR3 length equals 12 residues. The germline CDR1 and CDR2 sequences are SQVTM and ANQGSEA. Here the CDR3 DNA reads TGCAGCGCCCGAGAGGGGTTAGGGGAGCAGTACTTC. This sequence encodes CSAREGLGEQYF.

This clonotype has a count of ten or more. The V and J genes are TRBV28 and TRBJ1-5; TRBD1 is a possible D gene (6 bases). V was pared by 3 bases and J by 0 bases, with 12 bases between. The germline V gene has CDR1 MDHEN and CDR2 SYDVKM. This CDR3 has 16 amino acids. CDR3 bases: TGTGCCAGCAGTTTGGACAGTTTTTCTAGCAATCAGCCCCAGCATTTT. Translating gives CASSLDSFSSNQPQHF.

In this sample, this clonotype turned up many times. The chain has TRBV10-3 and TRBJ1-2; tentatively, D is TRBD1 (6 bases). Germline CDR1 reads ENHRY; CDR2 reads SYGVKD. The CDR3 has 14 amino acids. V lost 2 bases and J lost 5, with 12 bases in between. Written as DNA, the CDR3 is TGTGCCATCAGTGAGCCCAGGGGCCCTTATGGCTACACCTTC. This codes for CAISEPRGPYGYTF.

The genes are TRBV24-1 and TRBJ2-2, with 8 positions matching TRBD1. The germline V gene encodes CDR1 KGHDR and CDR2 SFDVKD. Losses at the gene ends were 3 bases for V and 4 bases for J; bases not matched to a gene: 3. The CDR3 totals 15 residues. The CDR3 nucleotides read TGTGCCACCAGTGATGGACAGGGCGGCACCGGGGAGCTGTTTTTT. Translating it yields CATSDGQGGTGELFF.

The sample holds many counts of this clonotype. The chain couples TRBV6-1 to TRBJ2-5; D may match TRBD1 or TRBD2 (7 bases each). Trimming removed 5 bases at V and 5 bases at J, with 24 bases between. Germline lookup yields CDR1 MNHNS and CDR2 SASEGT. The CDR3 covers 17 residues. This CDR3 reads CASSSLLAGGDGETQYF. For the CDR3, the DNA is TGTGCCAGCAGTTCTCTGTTGGCAGGGGGGGACGGTGAGACCCAGTACTTC.

The rearrangement links TRBV19 to TRBJ2-3; perhaps TRBD2 as D (5 bases). Per the germline V gene, CDR1 is LNHDA and CDR2 is SQIVND (reference sequence). This CDR3 region has 14 residues. V lost 5 bases and J 5 bases, leaving 14 bases between the germline ends. CDR3 nucleotide sequence: TGTGCCAGTAGTTCTACTAGATTGGGAGATACGCAGTATTTT. This encodes CASSSTRLGDTQYF.

As for this clonotype: A junction boundary mismatches the germline segment, possibly from a read error. This chain joins TRBV5-1 and TRBJ2-7; no clear D gene. The CDR3 has 12 amino acids. In germline, CDR1 is SGHRS, CDR2 YFSETQ. CDR3 DNA sequence: TGCGTCAGCAGCTTGTACCAAGGGGAGCAGTACTTC. This codes for CVSSLYQGEQYF.

A few counts support this clonotype. This chain links TRBV3-1 with TRBJ2-1, with 12 bases fitting TRBD2. The CDR3 sequence is 16 residues long. CDR1 LGHDT and CDR2 YNNKEL come from the germline V gene (reference sequence). V shed 6 bases and J 10 bases; nucleotides not matched to a gene: 13. CDR3 nucleotides: TGTGCCAGCAGTATCTTCGGGACTAGCGGGCCCAGAGAGCAGTTCTTC. It yields the protein CASSIFGTSGPREQFF.

This clonotype has just a few counts. This chain links TRBV6-1 with TRBJ1-2, with a tentative D call TRBD1 (5 bases). Germline CDR1 and CDR2: MNHNS and SASEGT. The CDR3 is 14 residues long. The ends were cut back, 6 bases at V and 2 bases at J, with 13 bases in the middle. CDR3 in DNA: TGTGCCAGCAGACTTCGGGGGGTAAACTATGGCTACACCTTC. This sequence encodes CASRLRGVNYGYTF.

Note on this clonotype: A read error may explain this, as a much larger clone is one base away. This likely comes from a read error, as the CDR3 has no conserved phenylalanine or tryptophan at its end. The chain uses TRBV5-1 and TRBJ2-2; possibly TRBD2 for D (6 bases). Trimming removed 3 bases at V and 3 bases at J, with 15 bases between. CDR3 length: 16 residues. The germline V gene encodes CDR1 SGHRS and CDR2 YFSETQ. Here the CDR3 reads CASSYIPGLYTGELFL. The CDR3 nucleotides read TGCGCCAGCAGCTATATCCCGGGACTCTACACCGGGGAGCTGTTTCTT.

The J gene is TRBJ1-4, the V gene TRBV19, with TRBD1 as a possible D gene (6 bases). The V gene lost 2 bases and the J gene lost 0 bases, with 10 bases spanning the gap. The CDR3 is 16 amino acids. Per germline, CDR1 LNHDA and CDR2 SQIVND (reference sequence). The CDR3 here is CASSITGIATNEKLFF. CDR3 DNA: TGTGCCAGTAGTATAACAGGGATTGCAACTAATGAAAAACTGTTTTTT.

This clonotype has a handful of counts. The chain recombines TRBV10-3 with TRBJ2-1, with 10 bases that match TRBD2. V trimming: 2 bases; J trimming: 7 bases; junction bases outside the gene matches: 8. CDR3 length equals 16 residues. The V gene's germline CDR1 is ENHRY and CDR2 SYGVKD. CDR3 DNA: TGTGCCATCAGTGAGCGGACTAGCGGAGAGGGGAATGAGCAGTTCTTC. Residues: CAISERTSGEGNEQFF.

The V call is TRBV6-1, the J call TRBJ2-7, with 7 bases matching TRBD1. Trimming took 6 bases from V and 6 from J; bases not matched to a gene: 5. This CDR3 spans 12 amino acids. CDR1 and CDR2 from the germline V gene are MNHNS and SASEGT. The CDR3 nucleotides are TGTGCCAGCAGCTATGACAGGGCCGAGCAGTACTTC. Encoded protein: CASSYDRAEQYF.

This clonotype was counted between two and nine times. A much larger clone sits a single nucleotide away, making a read error possible. The chain carries TRBV3-1 and TRBJ2-3; TRBD2 aligns across 7 bases. The trim removed 7 bases at V and 6 bases at J, leaving 10 bases unmatched. CDR1 and CDR2 from the germline V gene are LGHDT and YNNKEL (reference sequence). The CDR3 length is 14 residues. The DNA for the CDR3 is TGTGCCAGCAACTGGACCTCGCGGGGGGATACGCAGTATTTT. Translated: CASNWTSRGDTQYF.

Ten or more counts support this clonotype. The chain links TRBV20-1 to TRBJ2-1; 8 bases align to TRBD1. CDR1 and CDR2 from the germline V gene are DFQATT and SNEGSKA (reference sequence). This CDR3 has 14 amino acids. V shed 5 bases, J shed 2 bases, and the junction held 5 bases outside the gene matches. The CDR3 region has the DNA TGCAGTGCTCATCGGACAGGGACCTACAATGAGCAGTTCTTC. It yields the protein CSAHRTGTYNEQFF.

This clonotype was observed a few times. CDR3 protein: CASSFREGGNQPQHF. The CDR3 bases are TGTGCCAGCAGCTTCCGTGAAGGGGGCAATCAGCCCCAGCATTTT. The chain couples TRBV5-6 to TRBJ1-5; weak D call: TRBD1 (5 bases). The CDR3 runs to 15 residues. The V gene's germline CDR1 is SGHDT and CDR2 YYEEEE. V lost 2 bases and J lost 2, with 11 bases in between.

The rearrangement uses TRBV10-2 and TRBJ2-1, with TRBD2 identical over 10 bases. Germline-derived CDR1 and CDR2 are WSHSY and SAAADI. J was trimmed by 6 bases and V by 4 bases; bases with no gene match: 9. The CDR3 loop spans 16 amino acids. The CDR3 loop reads CASSVRASGRINEQFF. The CDR3 bases are TGCGCCAGCAGTGTGAGGGCTAGCGGGAGAATCAATGAGCAGTTCTTC.

This clonotype was seen many times. The chain recombines TRBV2 with TRBJ2-5, with 8 positions matching TRBD2. The CDR3 extends over 13 amino acids. After removal of 6 bases from V and 5 bases from J, the junction contained 5 bases not matched to a gene. Germline CDR1 reads SNHLY; CDR2 reads FYNNEI. For the CDR3, the DNA is TGTGCCAGCAGCCGACCGGGGGGGGAGACCCAGTACTTC. This translates into CASSRPGGETQYF.

This clonotype has just a few counts. CDR3 amino acids: CARHPIQGLNTEAFF. CDR3 DNA: TGTGCCAGACACCCAATACAGGGGTTGAACACTGAAGCTTTCTTT. The rearrangement links TRBV6-4 to TRBJ1-1; 7 nucleotides agree with TRBD1. Per the germline V gene, CDR1 is MRHNA and CDR2 is SNTAGT. V was clipped by 9 bases and J by 0 bases; unmatched bases: 10. This CDR3 has 15 amino acids.

This clonotype was counted many times. The rearrangement links TRBV6-1 to TRBJ2-7; a possible D gene is TRBD2 (7 bases). CDR1 is MNHNS and CDR2 is SASEGT in the germline V gene. The CDR3 spans 16 residues. Trimming stripped 1 base from V and 3 bases from J, with 16 bases between. In DNA form, the CDR3 reads TGTGCCAGCAGTGAAGGAGCAGGGGAGGGACTCTACGAGCAGTACTTC. This codes for CASSEGAGEGLYEQYF.

This clonotype was counted at least ten times. The CDR3 nucleotides are TGTGCCACCAGCAGAGATCGGGTTAGTCAAGAGACCCAGTACTTC. Translation gives CATSRDRVSQETQYF. The rearrangement links TRBV15 to TRBJ2-5; D remains ambiguous. Trimming cost V 0 bases and J 2 bases, with 10 bases left between them. This CDR3 comprises 15 residues. Germline V gene lookup returns CDR1 LNHNV and CDR2 YYDKDF (reference sequence). The variable domain in full, with the rest retrieved from reference TRBV15 and TRBJ2-5, is DAMVIQNPRYQVTQFGKPVTLSCSQTLNHNVMYWYQQKSSQAPKLLFHYYDKDFNNEADTPDNFQSRRPNTSFCFLDIRSPGLGDTAMYLCATSRDRVSQETQYFGPGTRLLVL.

This clonotype was detected a few times. J is TRBJ2-1 and V is TRBV9, with 10 bases matching TRBD1. J was trimmed by 7 bases and V by 4 bases; bases with no gene match: 5. CDR1 is SGDLS, CDR2 YYNGEE, per germline. CDR3 size: 14 residues. CDR3 region: CASSPQDRGNEQFF. In DNA form, the CDR3 reads TGTGCCAGCAGCCCGCAGGACAGGGGGAATGAGCAGTTCTTC.

About this clonotype itself: No conserved phenylalanine or tryptophan ends this CDR3, so it is likely a read error. This chain uses TRBV2 with TRBJ2-7; D is uncertain. Germline V gives CDR1 SNHLY, CDR2 FYNNEI. This CDR3 contains 14 residues. Trimming pared 4 bases from V and 6 bases from J, leaving 16 bases between. The CDR3 sequence: CASSGPLLTAEQYL. CDR3 DNA sequence: TGTGCCAGCAGTGGCCCCCTTTTAACCGCCGAGCAGTACCTC.

The V gene is TRBV5-1, the J gene TRBJ1-1, with D tentatively TRBD1 (5 bases). Trimming cost V 7 bases and J 0 bases, with 13 bases left between them. The CDR3 is made up of 14 amino acids. From germline, CDR1 is SGHRS and CDR2 YFSETQ. The CDR3 loop reads CASCREGMNTEAFF. CDR3 sequence (DNA): TGCGCCAGCTGCAGGGAGGGGATGAACACTGAAGCTTTCTTT.